This TCR beta chain is drawn from a study of blood T cell repertoires in COVID-19. Measured with immunoSEQ multiplex PCR; TCRdb has only the in-frame clones, and not every one. The table lists 140,000 to 150,000 clones, approximately 89% of them singletons. Losses at the gene ends were 7 bases for V and 5 bases for J; bases not matched to a gene: 3. Germline-derived CDR1 and CDR2 are LGHNA and YNFKEQ. The CDR3 contains 13 residues. This clone was counted once. The sequence was obtained from a human donor in a cohort sampled during active COVID-19. The chain uses TRBV4-2 and TRBJ2-1; 9 nucleotides line up with TRBD2. The source material was peripheral blood. CDR3 nucleotide sequence: TGTGCCAGCAAGATAGCGGGGGACAATGAGCAGTTCTTC. This codes for CASKIAGDNEQFF.